The 17 T cell receptor beta chains listed next were all sequenced from one sample in a study of blood T cell repertoires in COVID-19. Sequencing was performed with immunoSEQ multiplex PCR; in TCRdb, only in-frame clones are kept and a portion is missing. The sample carries tens of thousands of clones, more than 85% recorded once. Sequenced: PBMCs or T cells enriched from blood (not recorded which). The receptors shown here come from a woman aged 45-65 years with acute COVID-19.

The V gene is TRBV7-9, the J gene TRBJ2-3, with no clear D. The CDR3 extends over 14 amino acids. The V gene lost 1 base and the J gene lost 2 bases, with 7 bases spanning the gap. Germline V gives CDR1 SEHNR, CDR2 FQNEAQ (reference sequence). CDR3 protein: CASSLGVLTDTQYF. In DNA form, the CDR3 reads TGTGCCAGCAGCTTAGGCGTGCTCACAGATACGCAGTATTTT.

CDR3 bases: TGCAGCGTTAGGACTAGCGGGACAAACACCGGGGAGCTGTTTTTT. Translation: CSVRTSGTNTGELFF. V gene TRBV29-1 combines with J gene TRBJ2-2, with 12 bases identical to TRBD2. Trimming at V came to 5 bases and at J to 2 bases, leaving 3 bases not matched to a gene. The CDR3 spans 15 residues. In germline, CDR1 is SQVTM, CDR2 ANQGSEA.

This chain connects TRBV7-2 to TRBJ1-6; D is undetermined. The CDR3 is 15 amino acids. Looked up from germline, CDR1 is SGHTA and CDR2 is FQGNSA. Deletions cut 1 base from V and 0 bases from J, with 4 bases between. The DNA for the CDR3 is TGTGCCAGCAGCTTAGAGAGCTCCTATAATTCACCCCTCCACTTT. Amino acids: CASSLESSYNSPLHF.

This clone was seen a single time. V is TRBV24-1 and J is TRBJ1-5, with 7 nucleotides matching TRBD1. After removal of 3 bases from V and 4 bases from J, the junction contained 2 bases not matched to a gene. The length of the CDR3 is 14 residues. CDR1 is KGHDR and CDR2 is SFDVKD in the germline V gene. CDR3 coding DNA: TGTGCCACCAGTGATAACAGGGGAAATCAGCCCCAGCATTTT. It specifies CATSDNRGNQPQHF.

The chain employs TRBV6-5 and TRBJ2-3; 9 bases align to TRBD2. The CDR3 spans 13 residues. Trimming took 10 bases from V and 9 from J; bases not matched to a gene: 11. The germline gives CDR1 MNHEY, CDR2 SVGAGI. CDR3 DNA sequence: TGTGCCACCGGGCGGGAGGGCCCTCTAACGCAGTATTTT. Encoded protein: CATGREGPLTQYF.

The chain uses TRBV19 and TRBJ2-1, with 11 bases fitting TRBD2. CDR1 is LNHDA and CDR2 is SQIVND in the germline V gene (reference sequence). The V gene end was trimmed by 4 bases and the J gene end by 0 bases; junction bases not matched to a gene: 5. This CDR3 spans 17 amino acids. CDR3 in DNA: TGTGCCAGTAGTAGAGGGGGACTAGCGGCCTCCTACAATGAGCAGTTCTTC. It codes for CASSRGGLAASYNEQFF.

The CDR3 coding sequence is TGTGCCATCAGTCCTAGCGCCCGGAGCTCCTACAATGAGCAGTTCTTC. It encodes CAISPSARSSYNEQFF. The chain has TRBV10-3 and TRBJ2-1, with a weak D call TRBD2 (6 bases). Looked up from germline, CDR1 is ENHRY and CDR2 is SYGVKD. Trimming took 5 bases from V and 0 from J, leaving 14 bases between them. The CDR3 covers 16 residues.

The V call is TRBV15, the J call TRBJ2-7, with 7 bases aligning to TRBD2. Germline lookup yields CDR1 LNHNV and CDR2 YYDKDF (reference sequence). V was clipped by 1 base and J by 2 bases; unmatched bases: 2. The CDR3 spans 14 residues. The DNA of the CDR3 is TGTGCCACCAGCAGAGTCCGGGAGGCCTACGAGCAGTACTTC. Protein product: CATSRVREAYEQYF.

The V and J genes are TRBV6-5 and TRBJ2-1, with 13 bases lining up with TRBD2. The CDR3 consists of 14 residues. V was clipped by 9 bases and J by 8 bases; unmatched bases: 7. CDR1 MNHEY and CDR2 SVGAGI come from the germline V gene. CDR3 protein: CASTSGRAWDEQFF. As DNA, the CDR3 is TGTGCCAGTACTAGCGGGAGGGCCTGGGATGAGCAGTTCTTC.

The table lists this clone with a few counts. The rearrangement joins TRBV9 to TRBJ2-1; a possible D gene is TRBD1 (5 bases). Trimming cost V 4 bases and J 7 bases, with 9 bases left between them. This CDR3 comprises 12 residues. Per germline, CDR1 SGDLS and CDR2 YYNGEE. The CDR3 loop reads CASSPGWNEQFF. DNA for the CDR3: TGTGCCAGCAGCCCAGGGTGGAATGAGCAGTTCTTC.

The CDR3 nucleotides are TGTGCCAGCCGGAGGAAAAATCAGGAAGCTTTCTTT. Protein product: CASRRKNQEAFF. The rearrangement links TRBV12-3 or TRBV12-4 to TRBJ1-1; no clear D. This CDR3 has 12 amino acids. The germline V and J ends were trimmed by 8 bases and 8 bases, with 15 bases remaining between them.

The chain joins TRBV14 to TRBJ1-1; 12 nucleotides agree with TRBD1. From germline, CDR1 is SGHDN and CDR2 FVKESK. J lost 10 bases, V lost 0 bases, and 3 bases had no gene match. The CDR3 is made up of 14 amino acids. CDR3 amino acids: CASSQEGTGGLAFF. The CDR3, as DNA: TGTGCCAGCAGCCAAGAGGGGACAGGGGGCTTAGCTTTCTTT.

The chain combines TRBV7-2 with TRBJ1-3; 9 bases match TRBD1. Germline loops: CDR1 SGHTA, CDR2 FQGNSA. This CDR3 spans 15 amino acids. The V and J ends lost 5 bases and 4 bases, in that order; junction bases with no gene match: 6. This CDR3 reads CASSKGQGSGNTIYF. The CDR3 region has the DNA TGTGCCAGCAGCAAGGGACAGGGATCCGGAAACACCATATATTTT.

V gene TRBV16 combines with J gene TRBJ2-7; TRBD1 is a possible D gene (6 bases). V lost 4 bases to trimming and J lost 3 bases, with 13 bases between them. Per the germline V gene, CDR1 is KGHSY and CDR2 is FQNENV. This CDR3 region has 14 residues. The CDR3 coding sequence is TGTGCCAGCAGCCCCCCGGTAGGGGGCTACGAGCAGTACTTC. Translation: CASSPPVGGYEQYF.

This chain connects TRBV12-3 or TRBV12-4 to TRBJ1-5; D gene uncertain. The germline V and J ends were trimmed by 5 bases and 5 bases, with 10 bases remaining between them. The length of the CDR3 is 13 residues. Here the CDR3 reads CASSPYVDQPQHF. CDR3 in DNA: TGTGCCAGCAGTCCCTATGTGGATCAGCCCCAGCATTTT.

The V and J genes are TRBV2 and TRBJ2-5, with D unclear. The CDR3 extends over 16 amino acids. Trimming cost V 3 bases and J 2 bases, with 16 bases left between them. Germline CDR1 and CDR2: SNHLY and FYNNEI. The CDR3 region has the DNA TGTGCCAGCAGTGATCAGACGTCAGGCCCTCAAGAGACCCAGTACTTC. This gives the protein CASSDQTSGPQETQYF.

The chain links TRBV27 to TRBJ1-5; D call uncertain. V gave up 3 bases and J gave up 1 base, with 7 bases separating them. CDR3 length: 14 residues. In germline, CDR1 is MNHEY, CDR2 SMNVEV (reference sequence). CDR3: CASSFRRSNQPQHF. CDR3 nucleotide sequence: TGTGCCAGCAGTTTCCGCAGGAGCAATCAGCCCCAGCATTTT.